A single sample is the source of the 28 T cell receptor beta chains below, sequenced in a study of blood T cell repertoires in COVID-19. Profiling relied on immunoSEQ multiplex PCR, and the TCRdb table lists in-frame clones only, not all of them. The table shows 100,000 to 110,000 clones, with approximately 81% occurring only once. The sample comprised peripheral blood. These receptors all stem from a human donor in a cohort sampled during active COVID-19.

The CDR3 here is CASSYRPRGGEQFF. CDR3 nucleotide sequence: TGTGCCAGCAGTTATAGGCCGCGGGGGGGTGAGCAGTTCTTC. The gene calls are TRBV6-5 and TRBJ2-1; 9 bases match TRBD2. The CDR3 consists of 14 residues. V lost 3 bases to trimming and J lost 9 bases; unmatched junction nucleotides: 6. The V gene's germline CDR1 is MNHEY and CDR2 SVGAGI.

The V and J genes are TRBV6-6 and TRBJ1-6; no reliable D call. Germline assignment: CDR1 MNHNY and CDR2 SVGAGI (reference sequence). The V end lost 6 bases, the J end lost 0 bases, and 9 bases lay between the germline ends. The CDR3 consists of 15 residues. The CDR3 DNA reads as TGTGCCAGCAGCGACCGGAGCTCCTATAATTCACCCCTCCACTTT. Translated, it gives CASSDRSSYNSPLHF.

The chain is built from TRBV19 and TRBJ2-1; 9 bases are shared with TRBD1. The CDR3 covers 15 residues. Germline CDR1 and CDR2: LNHDA and SQIVND (reference sequence). V was clipped by 4 bases and J by 3 bases; unmatched bases: 4. The CDR3 is CASSKRGQGYNEQFF. The CDR3 nucleotides are TGTGCCAGTAGTAAGAGGGGACAGGGCTACAATGAGCAGTTCTTC.

V usage is TRBV10-3 and J usage is TRBJ2-7, with 7 bases identical to TRBD2. V dropped 5 bases and J dropped 0; count of bases not matched to a gene: 4. This CDR3 contains 14 residues. Germline-derived CDR1 and CDR2 are ENHRY and SYGVKD. CDR3 nucleotides: TGTGCCATCAGTAAGGAGCGGGACTCCTACGAGCAGTACTTC. This codes for CAISKERDSYEQYF.

V is TRBV4-1 and J is TRBJ2-5; no reliable D call. Germline CDR1 and CDR2: MGHRA and YSYEKL. CDR3 size: 13 residues. V lost 3 bases and J 5 bases, leaving 10 bases between the germline ends. The CDR3 DNA reads TGCGCCAGCAGCCACTCTGCGATGGAGACCCAGTACTTC. It is translated as CASSHSAMETQYF.

The genes are TRBV12-3 or TRBV12-4 and TRBJ2-7; 9 nucleotides agree with TRBD1. CDR3 size: 13 residues. The V gene end was trimmed by 5 bases and the J gene end by 4 bases; junction bases not matched to a gene: 3. The CDR3 here is CASSRDRGYEQYF. CDR3 DNA: TGTGCCAGCAGTCGCGACAGGGGGTACGAGCAGTACTTC.

This chain connects TRBV19 to TRBJ1-3; D might be TRBD1 (6 bases). V lost 6 bases to trimming and J lost 3 bases, with 9 bases between them. Germline V CDR1 and CDR2: LNHDA, SQIVND (reference sequence). The CDR3 covers 13 residues. CDR3 amino acids: CASRPGVGNTIYF. For the CDR3, the DNA is TGTGCCAGTAGGCCAGGGGTTGGAAACACCATATATTTT.

This clone was detected only a few times. The chain is built from TRBV25-1 and TRBJ2-3; 9 bases agree with TRBD2. This CDR3 is 14 amino acids long. The trim removed 6 bases at V and 5 bases at J, leaving 6 bases unmatched. Germline V gives CDR1 MGHDK, CDR2 SYGVNS. CDR3 sequence (DNA): TGTGCCAGCAGGGTAGCGGGAGTTGGAGATACGCAGTATTTT. This encodes CASRVAGVGDTQYF.

V usage is TRBV25-1 and J usage is TRBJ2-5, with TRBD1 matching over 7 bases. Unmatched junction bases numbered 7, after V lost 6 bases and J lost 6 bases. Germline V gene lookup returns CDR1 MGHDK and CDR2 SYGVNS. The CDR3 covers 13 residues. For the CDR3, the DNA is TGTGCCAGCAGGAAACAGGGGTGGCAGACCCAGTACTTC. Amino acid sequence: CASRKQGWQTQYF.

DNA of the CDR3: TGCAGCCACGACTCCAACACAGATACGCAGTATTTT. Amino acid sequence: CSHDSNTDTQYF. The rearrangement joins TRBV29-1 to TRBJ2-3; the D is unclear. CDR1 SQVTM and CDR2 ANQGSEA come from the germline V gene. This CDR3 spans 12 amino acids. Deletions cut 8 bases from V and 2 bases from J, with 11 bases between.

The rearrangement joins TRBV25-1 to TRBJ2-1, with 15 bases that match TRBD2. Germline CDR1 is MGHDK and CDR2 is SYGVNS. The V segment lost 3 bases and the J segment 9 bases; nucleotides outside the gene matches: 9. The CDR3 consists of 17 residues. DNA of the CDR3: TGTGCCAGCAGTGACCAGACCCCGGGACTAGCGGGAGGTGAGCAGTTCTTC. Translation gives CASSDQTPGLAGGEQFF.

This clone was counted a few times. This chain connects TRBV18 to TRBJ2-3, with 8 bases matching TRBD2. The germline V gene encodes CDR1 KGHSH and CDR2 LQKENI. The junction had 3 bases not matched to a gene; V was cut back by 6 bases and J by 1 base. CDR3 size: 14 residues. CDR3 in DNA: TGTGCCAGCTCCCCGACTAGCGGCACAGATACGCAGTATTTT. Amino acid sequence: CASSPTSGTDTQYF.

The V gene is TRBV14, the J gene TRBJ2-7; tentatively, D is TRBD2 (6 bases). Germline lookup yields CDR1 SGHDN and CDR2 FVKESK. Trimming cost V 0 bases and J 0 bases, with 15 bases left between them. CDR3 length equals 17 residues. The CDR3 DNA is TGTGCCAGCAGCCAAGATGAGGTAGCGGCTTACTCCTACGAGCAGTACTTC. It yields the protein CASSQDEVAAYSYEQYF.

This chain joins TRBV7-2 and TRBJ2-7, with 7 bases identical to TRBD1. V lost 5 bases to trimming and J lost 3 bases; unmatched junction nucleotides: 4. This CDR3 spans 13 amino acids. The germline CDR1 and CDR2 sequences are SGHTA and FQGNSA. Here the CDR3 reads CASSKRTGYEQYF. CDR3 nucleotide sequence: TGTGCCAGCAGCAAGAGGACAGGCTACGAGCAGTACTTC.

The chain links TRBV6-5 to TRBJ1-2, with no clear D. This CDR3 contains 12 residues. Trimming removed 7 bases from V and 8 bases from J, with 14 bases in between. CDR1 MNHEY and CDR2 SVGAGI come from the germline V gene. CDR3 sequence (DNA): TGTGCCAGCACCCTAACGGAGGCGGGCTACACCTTC. It codes for CASTLTEAGYTF.

The chain combines TRBV11-2 with TRBJ2-2, with 7 nucleotides matching TRBD1. Germline V CDR1 and CDR2: SGHAT, FQNNGV. CDR3 length: 16 amino acids. J gave up 1 base and V 6 bases, and 8 bases lay outside the gene matches. The CDR3 nucleotides are TGTGCCAGCAGGGTAAACAGGGGCTTGAACACCGGGGAGCTGTTTTTT. Encoded protein: CASRVNRGLNTGELFF.

This chain joins TRBV6-5 and TRBJ1-1, with no clear D. The CDR3 covers 12 residues. Germline values: CDR1 MNHEY, CDR2 SVGAGI. Trimming took off 0 bases at V and 7 bases at J, with 6 bases between the two ends. The CDR3 is CASSYSASEAFF. The CDR3 DNA is TGTGCCAGCAGTTACTCGGCCAGTGAAGCTTTCTTT.

The genes are TRBV29-1 and TRBJ2-7; unclear D gene. The CDR3 loop spans 12 amino acids. V was trimmed by 0 bases and J by 2 bases, leaving 5 bases between them. CDR1 is SQVTM, CDR2 ANQGSEA, per germline. The CDR3 is CSVEDRTYEQYF. Written as DNA, the CDR3 is TGCAGCGTTGAAGACAGAACCTACGAGCAGTACTTC.

This clone was recorded a few times. The V call is TRBV5-1, the J call TRBJ2-7; 7 bases align to TRBD2. Per the germline V gene, CDR1 is SGHRS and CDR2 is YFSETQ. Trimming took 2 bases from V and 0 from J; bases not matched to a gene: 8. The CDR3 loop spans 16 amino acids. DNA of the CDR3: TGCGCCAGCAGCTTTTCCGGGACTACGAGCTCCTACGAGCAGTACTTC. Protein product: CASSFSGTTSSYEQYF.

The V call is TRBV4-1, the J call TRBJ2-1; 7 bases align to TRBD2. The length of the CDR3 is 17 residues. In germline, CDR1 is MGHRA, CDR2 YSYEKL. V lost 2 bases and J lost 0; bases outside the gene matches: 7. CDR3 amino acids: CASSQFGRESSYNEQFF. The DNA of the CDR3 is TGCGCCAGCAGCCAATTCGGGCGGGAGAGCTCCTACAATGAGCAGTTCTTC.

V is TRBV5-1 and J is TRBJ2-2; TRBD1 matches 8 bases. CDR1 SGHRS and CDR2 YFSETQ come from the germline V gene. The CDR3 covers 14 residues. With V trimmed by 2 bases and J by 6 bases, 3 bases remained unmatched. Here the CDR3 reads CASSFGQGAGELFF. The CDR3 DNA follows: TGCGCCAGCAGCTTCGGACAGGGTGCCGGGGAGCTGTTTTTT.

The gene calls are TRBV4-3 and TRBJ2-7; maybe TRBD1 (6 bases). CDR1 and CDR2 from the germline V gene are LGHNA and YSLEER. Trimming removed 1 base at V and 3 bases at J, with 13 bases between. The CDR3 length is 15 residues. The CDR3 nucleotides are TGCGCCAGCAGCCAAGGAAGACAGGTTATCTACGAGCAGTACTTC. This sequence encodes CASSQGRQVIYEQYF.

The chain has TRBV2 and TRBJ2-1; 9 positions agree with TRBD2. The germline V gene encodes CDR1 SNHLY and CDR2 FYNNEI. The CDR3 has 15 amino acids. V lost 10 bases to trimming and J lost 6 bases; unmatched junction nucleotides: 13. The CDR3 nucleotides are TGTGCCATCCCCTGGGGCGGGGGGGCCGGCAATGAGCAGTTCTTC. Its translation is CAIPWGGGAGNEQFF.

The chain joins TRBV13 to TRBJ2-5; the D is unclear. Germline CDR1 PRHDT, CDR2 FYEKMQ (reference sequence). The CDR3 runs to 14 residues. V lost 5 bases to trimming and J lost 1 base, with 11 bases between them. The CDR3 reads CASSTRVSQETQYF. In nucleotides, the CDR3 is TGTGCCAGCAGCACCCGGGTTAGCCAAGAGACCCAGTACTTC.

The rearrangement links TRBV11-2 to TRBJ2-7, with TRBD2 matching over 7 bases. The CDR3 sequence is 19 residues long. Germline V CDR1 and CDR2: SGHAT, FQNNGV. V shed 5 bases and J 5 bases; nucleotides not matched to a gene: 24. The CDR3 DNA reads TGTGCCAGCAGCCCGCCGGGGGACCCCTGGCGGGAGTCCGGTAACGAGCAGTACTTC. Its protein is CASSPPGDPWRESGNEQYF.

V is TRBV11-2 and J is TRBJ1-2; TRBD1 agrees at 9 bases. The V gene end was trimmed by 4 bases and the J gene end by 7 bases; junction bases not matched to a gene: 4. Germline loops: CDR1 SGHAT, CDR2 FQNNGV. The CDR3 length is 13 residues. DNA for the CDR3: TGTGCCAGCAGCTCGGGACAGGGAAGTGGCTACACCTTC. It is translated as CASSSGQGSGYTF.

The J gene is TRBJ1-4, the V gene TRBV5-1, with TRBD1 matching over 7 bases. Germline CDR1 is SGHRS and CDR2 is YFSETQ. V was clipped by 4 bases and J by 12 bases; unmatched bases: 12. The CDR3 has 14 residues. In DNA form, the CDR3 reads TGCGCCAGCAGCCGAGGGACAGCGACCGATGAACTGTTTTTT. Protein product: CASSRGTATDELFF.

V is TRBV6-5 and J is TRBJ1-4; TRBD1 matches at 7 bases. There are 14 residues in the CDR3. The germline V gene encodes CDR1 MNHEY and CDR2 SVGAGI. The V segment lost 6 bases and the J segment 1 base; nucleotides outside the gene matches: 2. CDR3 loop: CASSPGGTNEKLFF. In DNA form, the CDR3 reads TGTGCCAGCAGCCCAGGGGGAACTAATGAAAAACTGTTTTTT.